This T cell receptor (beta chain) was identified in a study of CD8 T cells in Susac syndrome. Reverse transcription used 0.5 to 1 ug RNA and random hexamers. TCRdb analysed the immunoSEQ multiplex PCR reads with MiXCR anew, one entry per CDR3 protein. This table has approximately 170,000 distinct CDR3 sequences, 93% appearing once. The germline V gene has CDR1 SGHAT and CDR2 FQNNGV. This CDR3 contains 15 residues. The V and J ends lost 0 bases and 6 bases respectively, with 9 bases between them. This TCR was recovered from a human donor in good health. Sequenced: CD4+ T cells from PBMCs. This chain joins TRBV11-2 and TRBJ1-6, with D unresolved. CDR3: CASSLEPGFNSPLHF. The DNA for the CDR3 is TGTGCCAGCAGCTTAGAACCGGGGTTTAATTCACCCCTCCACTTT.